Shown below are 7 T cell receptor beta chains from a single sample sequenced in a study of molecular identifiers for immune sequencing clone quantification. TCRdb reanalysed the PCR reads using MiXCR and keeps one entry per CDR3 protein. This table has about 68,000 distinct CDR3 sequences, approximately 18% appearing once. Sequencing used naive CD8+ T cells from blood, with Jurkat cell RNA spiked in. The subset denotes: FACS-sorted CD8+CD4-CCR7+CD45RA+ naive T cells. Every receptor here comes from a human donor in good health. Some libraries in this study had Jurkat cell RNA spiked in.

In the case of this clonotype: A single base separates this from a much larger clone, so it may be a read error. The J gene is TRBJ2-1, the V gene TRBV6-5; D is possibly TRBD1 or TRBD2 (5 bases each). CDR3 length: 15 amino acids. The V end lost 5 bases, the J end lost 4 bases, and 15 bases lay between the germline ends. Germline values: CDR1 MNHEY, CDR2 SVGAGI. The CDR3 is CASSGGPASYNEQFF. In DNA form, the CDR3 reads TGTGCCAGCAGTGGGGGACCAGCGTCTTACAATGAGCAGTTCTTC.

This clonotype was counted at least ten times. The rearrangement links TRBV29-1 to TRBJ2-7; 10 bases are shared with TRBD1. The CDR3 extends over 16 amino acids. Germline V gives CDR1 SQVTM, CDR2 ANQGSEA. V gave up 2 bases and J gave up 4 bases; unmatched junction bases: 11. The DNA of the CDR3 is TGCAGCGTTGAACTAACGGGGGACAGGGGAAAGTACGAGCAGTACTTC. Amino acid sequence: CSVELTGDRGKYEQYF.

The V gene is TRBV27, the J gene TRBJ1-6; a weak D match, TRBD1 (6 bases). This CDR3 is built from 13 residues. CDR1 and CDR2 from the germline V gene are MNHEY and SMNVEV (reference sequence). V was trimmed by 6 bases and J by 12 bases, leaving 15 bases between them. Here the CDR3 reads CASSPGLGGPLHF. The DNA of the CDR3 is TGTGCCAGCAGCCCGGGATTAGGGGGACCCCTCCACTTT.

This clonotype came up many times. The CDR3 nucleotides are TGTGCCAGCAGCGCAAGCGACACCACCTACGAGCAGTACTTC. Translating it yields CASSASDTTYEQYF. The chain uses TRBV7-6 and TRBJ2-7; D ambiguous. In germline, CDR1 is SGHVS, CDR2 FNYEAQ. The CDR3 is 14 amino acids. Trimming removed 5 bases at V and 2 bases at J, with 13 bases between.

This clonotype was recorded at least ten times. This sequence joins TRBV20-1 and TRBJ2-1; D is unclear. With 0 bases removed from V and 9 bases from J, the gap between germline ends came to 18 bases. The germline V gene has CDR1 DFQATT and CDR2 SNEGSKA (reference sequence). The CDR3 totals 15 residues. CDR3 sequence reads: CSARDRPFERPEQFF. CDR3 nucleotide sequence: TGCAGTGCTAGAGATCGCCCCTTCGAGCGCCCTGAGCAGTTCTTC.

This clonotype appeared many times. The V and J genes are TRBV3-1 and TRBJ2-4; 8 bases fit TRBD1. CDR1 is LGHDT, CDR2 YNNKEL, per germline (reference sequence). CDR3 size: 16 residues. J was trimmed by 6 bases and V by 4 bases; bases with no gene match: 11. The CDR3 spells CASSPTQGARRNIQYF. The CDR3 nucleotides are TGTGCCAGCAGCCCAACTCAGGGGGCGCGGAGAAACATTCAGTACTTC.

In this sample, this clonotype turned up many times. The DNA of the CDR3 is TGTGCCAGCAGTTTGCAGTCGTTGGGAGGGCTGGTGTACGAGCAGTACTTC. It specifies CASSLQSLGGLVYEQYF. The gene calls are TRBV28 and TRBJ2-7; 7 bases agree with TRBD2. The CDR3 loop spans 17 amino acids. The junction had 15 bases not matched to a gene; V was cut back by 3 bases and J by 4 bases. From germline, CDR1 is MDHEN and CDR2 SYDVKM.